This T cell receptor (beta chain) emerged from a study of shared clonotypes between healthy human individuals. Study-wide results and limits: A small donor pool kept down the genetic and exposure-history diversity that was represented.

Caucasian adults living in Nashville, Tennessee, provided all samples. For sorted subsets, about 190 ng DNA per replicate equaled around 28,000 T cell genomes. Sequencing was performed with immunoSEQ multiplex PCR; in TCRdb, only in-frame clones are kept and a portion is missing. This table has 1,100,000 or so clones, approximately 80% appearing once. With regard to this clone: Its cognate antigen is unknown.

The TCR was taken from a man aged 18 to 29 in good health. Some clones in this sample may be carry-over from other donors' samples. The sequenced material came from memory CD4+ T cells from PBMCs. Subset: CD45RA-negative fraction.

In DNA, the CDR3 is TGTGCCAGCAGCCCCTCCGGACTAGCGGAGTACACCGGGGAGCTGTTTTTT. Protein sequence: CASSPSGLAEYTGELFF. This chain links TRBV11-2 with TRBJ2-2; TRBD2 aligns across 10 bases. Unmatched junction bases numbered 9, after V lost 5 bases and J lost 3 bases. CDR3 length: 17 amino acids. Germline V gene lookup returns CDR1 SGHAT and CDR2 FQNNGV.